The 4 T cell receptor beta chains below all came from one sample that was sequenced in a study of early T cells in non-severe SARS-CoV-2 infection. TCRdb ran MiXCR on the 5' RACE reads and lists one entry per CDR3 protein. There are tens of thousands of distinct CDR3 sequences in the sample; roughly 4.7% occur only once, and around 4.5% lies in the top ten. Sample: whole blood. The receptors originated from an adult who was a healthcare worker with PCR-confirmed SARS-CoV-2 infection or an uninfected control (not recorded which).

The V gene is TRBV3-1, the J gene TRBJ1-6; D ambiguous. V lost 2 bases and J 10 bases, leaving 6 bases between the germline ends. CDR1 is LGHDT and CDR2 is YNNKEL in the germline V gene (reference sequence). This CDR3 is built from 12 residues. The CDR3, as DNA: TGTGCCAGCAGCCAAAGGAGCTCACCCCTCCACTTT. Translating gives CASSQRSSPLHF.

This clonotype was found a few times. The chain uses TRBV5-1 and TRBJ2-1; D gene ambiguous. V lost 1 base, J lost 0 bases, and 5 bases lay in between. Looked up from germline, CDR1 is SGHRS and CDR2 is YFSETQ. The CDR3 spans 14 residues. CDR3 nucleotides: TGCGCCAGCAGCTTGTATAGCTCCTACAATGAGCAGTTCTTC. This encodes CASSLYSSYNEQFF.

Only a few counts were recorded for this clonotype. This rearrangement joins TRBV5-4 to TRBJ2-2; the D is unclear. CDR1 SGHNT and CDR2 YYREEE come from the germline V gene (reference sequence). The germline V and J ends were trimmed by 0 bases and 0 bases, with 6 bases remaining between them. CDR3 size: 15 residues. The CDR3 loop is CASSLAYANTGELFF. CDR3 bases: TGTGCCAGCAGCTTGGCCTACGCGAACACCGGGGAGCTGTTTTTT.

This clonotype was recorded many times. The chain combines TRBV11-2 with TRBJ1-2; D not certain. The CDR3 spans 14 residues. V lost 0 bases and J lost 3, with 8 bases in between. The germline V gene encodes CDR1 SGHAT and CDR2 FQNNGV. CDR3 amino acids: CASSLEEGDYGYTF. Written as DNA, the CDR3 is TGTGCCAGCAGCTTAGAGGAGGGAGACTATGGCTACACCTTC. The variable domain in full, with the rest retrieved from reference TRBV11-2 and TRBJ1-2, is EAGVAQSPRYKIIEKRQSVAFWCNPISGHATLYWYQQILGQGPKLLIQFQNNGVVDDSQLPKDRFSAERLKGVDSTLKIQPAKLEDSAVYLCASSLEEGDYGYTFGSGTRLTVV.